Each of the 13 T cell receptor beta chains below was sequenced from the same sample in a study of T cell responses to AZD1222 COVID-19 vaccine. TCRdb keeps only in-frame clones here, not all; method: immunoSEQ multiplex PCR. Here the sample spans fewer than 120,000 clones, roughly 92% being singletons. The material sequenced was peripheral blood, taken on day 0 of AZD1222 vaccination. These receptors all come from an adult in good health.

The rearrangement joins TRBV5-1 to TRBJ1-3; D is possibly TRBD1 (5 bases). CDR3 length equals 17 residues. Germline V gives CDR1 SGHRS, CDR2 YFSETQ. V was pared by 0 bases and J by 0 bases, with 13 bases between. In DNA, the CDR3 is TGCGCCAGCAGCTTGGAGGGGCGGGGGACCTCTGGAAACACCATATATTTT. Its translation: CASSLEGRGTSGNTIYF. Looking up the rest from reference TRBV5-1 and TRBJ1-3 gives the full variable domain: KAGVTQTPRYLIKTRGQQVTLSCSPISGHRSVSWYQQTPGQGLQFLFEYFSETQRNKGNFPGRFSGRQFSNSRSEMNVSTLELGDSALYLCASSLEGRGTSGNTIYFGEGSWLTVV.

V is TRBV6-1 and J is TRBJ2-7; no reliable D call. The germline gives CDR1 MNHNS, CDR2 SASEGT. Deletions cut 2 bases from V and 0 bases from J, with 8 bases between. The CDR3 contains 14 residues. The CDR3: CASSEISSSYEQYF. CDR3 coding DNA: TGTGCCAGCAGTGAAATCTCGAGCTCCTACGAGCAGTACTTC.

J is TRBJ1-1 and V is TRBV29-1, with D maybe TRBD1 (5 bases). The CDR3 sequence is 11 residues long. Germline V CDR1 and CDR2: SQVTM, ANQGSEA. Trimming took 7 bases from V and 10 from J, leaving 16 bases between them. The CDR3 DNA sequence: TGCAGCGCAGGGTTGGAGGGGAGAGCTTTCTTT. It codes for CSAGLEGRAFF.

This chain uses TRBV28 with TRBJ1-2; 7 nucleotides match TRBD1. CDR3 length: 13 residues. J was trimmed by 8 bases and V by 5 bases; bases with no gene match: 8. CDR1 and CDR2 from the germline V gene are MDHEN and SYDVKM. CDR3 loop: CASSATGARGYTF. The DNA for the CDR3 is TGTGCCAGCAGTGCTACAGGGGCGCGGGGCTACACCTTC.

The rearrangement uses TRBV24-1 and TRBJ1-1; D may be TRBD1 (6 bases). The V and J ends lost 7 bases and 1 base respectively, with 9 bases between them. Germline V gene data show CDR1 as KGHDR and CDR2 as SFDVKD. The CDR3 is made up of 13 amino acids. The CDR3 sequence: CATRGAENTEAFF. The CDR3 DNA sequence: TGTGCCACCAGGGGGGCGGAGAACACTGAAGCTTTCTTT.

The chain uses TRBV5-6 and TRBJ1-4, with unresolved D. The CDR3 has 15 residues. With 0 bases removed from V and 6 bases from J, the gap between germline ends came to 12 bases. Germline CDR1 is SGHDT and CDR2 is YYEEEE. The DNA of the CDR3 is TGTGCCAGCAGCTTGGTCTCACCGGCGGATGAAAAACTGTTTTTT. It translates to CASSLVSPADEKLFF.

The rearrangement uses TRBV6-5 and TRBJ1-1; TRBD1 matches at 7 bases. V trimming: 6 bases; J trimming: 4 bases; junction bases outside the gene matches: 8. The germline V gene encodes CDR1 MNHEY and CDR2 SVGAGI. The CDR3 is 14 residues long. CDR3 residues: CASRRQGMGTEAFF. In nucleotides, the CDR3 is TGTGCCAGCAGAAGACAGGGTATGGGCACTGAAGCTTTCTTT.

The genes are TRBV30 and TRBJ1-2, with a weak D call TRBD1 (5 bases). Germline CDR1 reads GTSNPN; CDR2 reads SVGIG (reference sequence). The V and J ends lost 3 bases and 5 bases respectively, with 13 bases between them. This CDR3 has 13 amino acids. The CDR3 is CAWRGGTQYGYTF. The CDR3 DNA is TGTGCCTGGAGGGGGGGGACGCAATATGGCTACACCTTC.

V usage is TRBV5-6 and J usage is TRBJ1-2; the D gene is possibly TRBD1 (5 bases). The CDR3 is made up of 14 amino acids. Trimming stripped 0 bases from V and 5 bases from J, with 11 bases between. Germline CDR1 reads SGHDT; CDR2 reads YYEEEE. The CDR3 is CASSLGRVWYGYTF. The CDR3 nucleotides read TGTGCCAGCAGCTTGGGCAGGGTTTGGTATGGCTACACCTTC. Drawing the rest from reference TRBV5-6 and TRBJ1-2, the complete variable domain is DAGVTQSPTHLIKTRGQQVTLRCSPKSGHDTVSWYQQALGQGPQFIFQYYEEEERQRGNFPDRFSGHQFPNYSSELNVNALLLGDSALYLCASSLGRVWYGYTFGSGTRLTVV.

The count of this clone is one. The chain recombines TRBV19 with TRBJ1-1; D remains unclear. There are 12 residues in the CDR3. V lost 5 bases and J lost 5, with 9 bases in between. Germline V gene data show CDR1 as LNHDA and CDR2 as SQIVND (reference sequence). The CDR3 DNA sequence: TGTGCCAGTAGTCTCCATGGGACTGAAGCTTTCTTT. Translated: CASSLHGTEAFF.

The chain has TRBV19 and TRBJ2-1; 11 nucleotides match TRBD2. The germline gives CDR1 LNHDA, CDR2 SQIVND (reference sequence). The CDR3 length is 15 residues. Trimming removed 2 bases from V and 9 bases from J; junction bases left unmatched: 6. The CDR3 protein is CASSILSGGAGEQFF. CDR3 sequence (DNA): TGTGCCAGTAGTATACTTAGCGGGGGGGCCGGTGAGCAGTTCTTC. Full variable domain (rest looked up from reference TRBV19 and TRBJ2-1): DGGITQSPKYLFRKEGQNVTLSCEQNLNHDAMYWYRQDPGQGLRLIYYSQIVNDFQKGDIAEGYSVSREKKESFPLTVTSAQKNPTAFYLCASSILSGGAGEQFFGPGTRLTVL.

This clone was detected only once. Germline is not matched at one junction end, which may reflect a read error. This chain joins TRBV6-1 and TRBJ1-2; D is perhaps TRBD1 (6 bases). The CDR3 covers 14 residues. Germline CDR1 reads MNHNS; CDR2 reads SASEGT. The chain's CDR3 is CASSEGTVVPLPVF. The CDR3, as DNA: TGTGCCAGCAGTGAAGGGACAGTAGTCCCCTTGCCGGTCTTC.

V gene TRBV2 combines with J gene TRBJ2-3; TRBD2 is a possible D gene (5 bases). V gave up 6 bases and J gave up 0 bases, with 22 bases separating them. This CDR3 has 18 amino acids. The germline CDR1 and CDR2 sequences are SNHLY and FYNNEI. Written as DNA, the CDR3 is TGTGCCAGCAGCGAGGCGGTACTGAGGGCCGCTAGCACAGATACGCAGTATTTT. This translates into CASSEAVLRAASTDTQYF.